This T cell receptor (beta chain) appears in the sequencing data of a study of Ad26.COV2.S vaccination and SARS-CoV-2 variants. The overall study: Enrollment placed the donor in the COV1001 Ad26.COV2.S trial arm. Whole-study results and caveats: Responses of spike-specific T cells (both CD8+ and CD4+) reportedly showed substantial breadth after vaccination.

Remarks on this clone: Its specificity is not known.

Germline V gene sequence: CDR1 LGHDT, CDR2 YNNKEL (reference sequence). The CDR3 is made up of 15 amino acids. Trimming pared 0 bases from V and 4 bases from J, leaving 12 bases between. Regarding treatment: 15 to 20 received Ad26.COV2.S at low or high dose, single or two shots; about 5 received placebo; per-sample allocation not given. Vaccine and placebo recipients were sampled on day 63 after the first injection. What was given as vaccine was an Ad26 vector encoding Wuhan-strain SARS-CoV-2 spike. Repertoires were generated with immunoSEQ multiplex PCR, while TCRdb's copy carries only in-frame clones and drops some. The sample has some 340,000 clones, roughly 84% seen once.

This TCR was sampled from a person aged 18-65 years who received the Ad26.COV2.S COVID-19 vaccine or a placebo. Sequences were derived from peripheral blood, sampled in a trial of Ad26.COV2.S vaccine versus placebo. The chain links TRBV3-1 (or the pseudogene TRBV3-2) to TRBJ1-2; a possible D gene is TRBD1 (6 bases). The CDR3 bases are TGTGCCAGCAGCCAAGATCATGCAGGGGTCTATGGCTACACCTTC. This translates into CASSQDHAGVYGYTF.